Here is one TCR beta chain with its context. The specificity of this receptor is unknown. Per-base quality was not reported, and no clone a single base away is much larger than it. The H label marked samples taken from distinct, geographically separated regions of the hepatocellular carcinoma nodule. Every patient had early-stage hepatocellular carcinoma and received no therapy prior to surgical resection. Sampled areas lacked macroscopic evidence of necrosis or hemorrhage. Multiple regions from a couple of patients underwent TCR sequencing (ImmunoSeq). Frozen resection tissue samples were collected at a distance of at least 1 cm from each other. The DNeasy blood and tissue kit was used to extract genomic DNA from bulk tissue. Using the immunoSEQ assay, the TCR beta chain CDR3 regions were sequenced from genomic DNA. Rearranged VDJ segments were amplified with primers that anneal to V and J segments. As for how the authors treated the data: Clonality and richness metrics were computed with the ImmunoSeq Analyzer software. Clones with differential abundance between regions were identified with Fisher's exact test combined with a beta-binomial method for additional stringency. TCRdb re-hosts the immuneACCESS table, in-frame sequences only. Its copies lack some clones; in the studies checked, an unresolved V gene accounts for under half of them, and the cause for the rest is not known. D and trimming were read from the DNA, whereas the V and J calls and clone size are those reported in that table. Across this sample there are a few thousand clones, with more than 40% seen only once. 26% of the sample belongs to the ten largest clones.

The V end loses 7 bases and the J end loses 5 bases, and a stretch of 26 bases separates them. CDR1 and CDR2 are drawn from the germline V gene (reference sequence): LGHDT, YNNKEL. The CDR3 has 17 amino acids, counting the end cysteine and phenylalanine. Just the 51-base CDR3 DNA is kept, in frame starting at base 1. The sample originates from a study of intratumoral heterogeneity in liver cancer. General notes on the study: Across the full approximately 14-patient cohort, most patients were male and the median age was 63 years. To examine intratumor heterogeneity, the study integrated RNA-seq, DNA sequencing, TCR-seq and SNP array data obtained from multiple regions of hepatocellular carcinoma specimens. Of the roughly 73 multiregional samples collected from approximately 15 HCC patients in the overall cohort, 45 to 55 were tumoral regions and some 20 were adjacent nontumoral regions.

Study-wide findings and limitations: In each sequenced patient, tumor region a showed significantly more unique T-cell clonal expansions than tumor region b. The authors noted a relatively low number of patients and under-sampled tumor-infiltrating lymphocyte representation as limitations. Within each of the two sequenced patients, overall T cell clonality showed no significant difference between tumor regions. According to the report, TCR sequencing confirmed the RNA-seq-based estimates of regional differences in tumor-infiltrating lymphocyte burden.

Here the chain combines TRBV3-1 (or the pseudogene TRBV3-2) and TRBJ2-5; the D match is possibly TRBD1 or TRBD2, with 7 bases aligned in each. The TCR was taken from a man between 65 and 79 years old with hepatocellular carcinoma. Specimen: tumor tissue, collected before any cancer treatment. The nucleotide sequence is TGTGCCAGCAAGCCAAATCTAGGGGGCGGGGGTACGGAGACCCAGTACTTC. Translated, this gives CASKPNLGGGGTETQYF.